The rows below give T cell receptor beta chains drawn from one sample of a study of high-grade serous ovarian cancer treatment subgroups. Libraries were prepared by immunoSEQ multiplex PCR; TCRdb keeps only in-frame clonotypes and omits some of them. The sample contains about 1,200 clones, approximately 67% of which appear only once. The sequencing sample was made of tumor tissue. These TCRs come from a human donor with high-grade serous ovarian cancer. CDR3s include the opening cysteine and the closing phenylalanine or tryptophan. The D gene is left open where the match is weak. Not every row has a clone size; where given, it reads once, few, many or a size class.

TRBV4-2	-	TRBJ1-1	11	-	CASSLDTEAFF	TGTGCCAGCAGCCTCGACACTGAAGCTTTCTTT
TRBV5-4	-	TRBJ2-6	17	-	CASSLGQGGSGANVLTF	TGTGCCAGCAGCTTGGGTCAGGGTGGCTCTGGGGCCAACGTCCTGACTTTC
TRBV4-3	-	TRBJ2-3	13	-	CASSQLLADTQYF	TGCGCCAGCAGCCAATTATTGGCAGATACGCAGTATTTT
TRBV5-1	-	TRBJ1-4	16	TRBD1	CASSLARGTTNEKLFF	TGCGCCAGCAGCTTGGCCAGGGGGACAACTAATGAAAAACTGTTTTTT
TRBV19	-	TRBJ1-6	12	-	CASRPNAGSLHF	TGTGCCAGTAGGCCAAATGCGGGATCTCTCCACTTT
TRBV18	-	TRBJ2-1	16	TRBD2	CASSAGTSGSYNEQFF	TGTGCCAGCTCGGCCGGGACTAGCGGTTCCTACAATGAGCAGTTCTTC
TRBV12-5	few	TRBJ2-7	15	-	CASGSTGVLRDEQYF	TGTGCTAGTGGTTCGACGGGGGTGCTCAGGGACGAGCAGTACTTC
TRBV6-5	-	TRBJ1-1	14	TRBD1	CASSYSGQGTEAFF	TGTGCCAGCAGTTACTCAGGACAGGGCACTGAAGCTTTCTTT
TRBV7-2	-	TRBJ2-1	15	TRBD2	CASSSYQAGGPGEFF	TGTGCCAGCAGCTCATACCAAGCGGGGGGGCCCGGGGAGTTCTTC
TRBV5-4	-	TRBJ2-3	14	-	CASSLVGHTDTQYF	TGTGCCAGCAGCTTGGTTGGCCACACAGATACGCAGTATTTT
TRBV30	-	TRBJ1-2	12	TRBD1	CAWSPGTGVTFF	TGTGCCTGGAGTCCCGGGACAGGGGTTACGTTCTTC
TRBV7-9	-	TRBJ1-2	13	TRBD1	CASSLTGGDGYTF	TGTGCCAGCAGTCTGACAGGGGGGGATGGCTACACCTTC
TRBV6-5	few	TRBJ2-7	16	-	CASSYSLGGEGYEQYF	TGTGCCAGCAGTTACTCGCTAGGAGGGGAAGGGTACGAGCAGTACTTC
TRBV4-2	-	TRBJ2-3	15	-	CASSQEWTSTDTQYF	TGTGCCAGCAGCCAAGAGTGGACTAGCACAGATACGCAGTATTTT
TRBV11-2	-	TRBJ2-1	15	TRBD2	CASSRPSWEGDEQFF	TGTGCCAGCAGCCGCCCCTCGTGGGAGGGCGATGAGCAGTTCTTC